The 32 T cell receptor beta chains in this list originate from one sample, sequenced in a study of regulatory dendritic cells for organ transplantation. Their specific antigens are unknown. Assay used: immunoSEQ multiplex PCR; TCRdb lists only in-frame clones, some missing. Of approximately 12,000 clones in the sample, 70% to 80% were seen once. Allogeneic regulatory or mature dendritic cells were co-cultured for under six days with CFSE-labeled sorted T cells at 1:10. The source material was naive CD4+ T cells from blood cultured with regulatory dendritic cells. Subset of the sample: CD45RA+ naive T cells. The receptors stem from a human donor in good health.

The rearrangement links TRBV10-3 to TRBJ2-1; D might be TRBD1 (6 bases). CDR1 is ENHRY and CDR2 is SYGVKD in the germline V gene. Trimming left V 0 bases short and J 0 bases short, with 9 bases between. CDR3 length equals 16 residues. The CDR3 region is CAISESGQHSYNEQFF. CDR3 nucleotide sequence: TGTGCCATCAGTGAGTCAGGACAGCACTCCTACAATGAGCAGTTCTTC.

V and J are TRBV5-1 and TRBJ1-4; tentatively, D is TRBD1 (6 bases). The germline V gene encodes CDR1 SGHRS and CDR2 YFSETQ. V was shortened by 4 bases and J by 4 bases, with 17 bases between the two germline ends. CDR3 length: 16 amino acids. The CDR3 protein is CASSPQTGQFNEKLFF. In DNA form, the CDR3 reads TGCGCCAGCAGCCCTCAGACCGGACAGTTTAATGAAAAACTGTTTTTT.

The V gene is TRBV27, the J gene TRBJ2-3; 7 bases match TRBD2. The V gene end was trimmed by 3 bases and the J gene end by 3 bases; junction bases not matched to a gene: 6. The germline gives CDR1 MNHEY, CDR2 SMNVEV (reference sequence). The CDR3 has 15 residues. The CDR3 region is CASSLGGGGTDTQYF. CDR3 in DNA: TGTGCCAGCAGTTTGGGCGGGGGAGGGACAGATACGCAGTATTTT.

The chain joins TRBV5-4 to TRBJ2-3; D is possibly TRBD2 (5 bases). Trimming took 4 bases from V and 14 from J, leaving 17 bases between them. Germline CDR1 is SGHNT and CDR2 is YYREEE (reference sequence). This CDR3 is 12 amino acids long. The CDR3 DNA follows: TGTGCCAGCAGCGCCTACCGGGAAGGGAGGTATTTT. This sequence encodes CASSAYREGRYF.

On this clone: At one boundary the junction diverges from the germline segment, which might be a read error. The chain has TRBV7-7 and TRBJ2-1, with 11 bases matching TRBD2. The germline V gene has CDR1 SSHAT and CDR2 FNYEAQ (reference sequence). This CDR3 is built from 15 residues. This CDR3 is CASSSGTSGYNEQFF. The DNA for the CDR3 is TGTGCTAGCAGTTCCGGGACTAGCGGTTACAATGAGCAGTTCTTC. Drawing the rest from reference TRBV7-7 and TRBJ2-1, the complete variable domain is GAGVSQSPRYKVTKRGQDVTLRCDPISSHATLYWYQQALGQGPEFLTYFNYEAQPDKSGLPSDRFSAERPEGSISTLTIQRTEQRDSAMYRCASSSGTSGYNEQFFGPGTRLTVL.

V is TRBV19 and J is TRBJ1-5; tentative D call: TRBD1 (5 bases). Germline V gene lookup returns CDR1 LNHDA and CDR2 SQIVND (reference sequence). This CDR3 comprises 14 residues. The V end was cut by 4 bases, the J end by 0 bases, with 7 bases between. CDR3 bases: TGTGCCAGTAGTACGACAGTTAGCAATCAGCCCCAGCATTTT. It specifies CASSTTVSNQPQHF.

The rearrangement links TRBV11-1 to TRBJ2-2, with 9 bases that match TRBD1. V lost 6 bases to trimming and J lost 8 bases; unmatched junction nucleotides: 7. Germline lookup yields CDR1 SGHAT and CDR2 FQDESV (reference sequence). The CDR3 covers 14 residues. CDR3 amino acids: CASRAGQGPGELFF. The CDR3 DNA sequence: TGTGCCAGCAGGGCGGGACAGGGACCGGGGGAGCTGTTTTTT. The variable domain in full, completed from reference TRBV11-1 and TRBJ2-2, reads EAEVAQSPRYKITEKSQAVAFWCDPISGHATLYWYRQILGQGPELLVQFQDESVVDDSQLPKDRFSAERLKGVDSTLKIQPAELGDSAMYLCASRAGQGPGELFFGEGSRLTVL.

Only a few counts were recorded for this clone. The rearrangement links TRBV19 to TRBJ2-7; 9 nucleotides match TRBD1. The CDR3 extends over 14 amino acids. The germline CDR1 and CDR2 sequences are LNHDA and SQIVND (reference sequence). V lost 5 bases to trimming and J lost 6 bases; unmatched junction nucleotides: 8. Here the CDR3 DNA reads TGTGCCAGTAGTTCGGGACAGGGAACAGGCGAGCAGTACTTC. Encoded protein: CASSSGQGTGEQYF.

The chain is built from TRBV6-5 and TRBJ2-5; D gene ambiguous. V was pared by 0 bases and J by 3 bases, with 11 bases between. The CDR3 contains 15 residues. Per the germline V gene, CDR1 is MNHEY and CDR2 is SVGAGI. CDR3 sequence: CASSYSSATKETQYF. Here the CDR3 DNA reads TGTGCCAGCAGTTACTCGAGTGCGACAAAAGAGACCCAGTACTTC.

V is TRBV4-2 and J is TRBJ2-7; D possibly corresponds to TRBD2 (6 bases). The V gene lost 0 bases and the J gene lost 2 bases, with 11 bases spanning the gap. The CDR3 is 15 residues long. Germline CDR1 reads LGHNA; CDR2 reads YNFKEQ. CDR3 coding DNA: TGTGCCAGCAGCCAAGAACCAGGGAGGACCTACGAGCAGTACTTC. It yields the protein CASSQEPGRTYEQYF.

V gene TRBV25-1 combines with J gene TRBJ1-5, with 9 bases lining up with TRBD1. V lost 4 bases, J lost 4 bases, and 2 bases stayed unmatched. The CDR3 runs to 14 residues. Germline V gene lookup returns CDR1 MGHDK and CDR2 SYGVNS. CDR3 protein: CASSATGGNQPQHF. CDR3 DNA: TGTGCCAGCAGTGCGACAGGGGGAAATCAGCCCCAGCATTTT.

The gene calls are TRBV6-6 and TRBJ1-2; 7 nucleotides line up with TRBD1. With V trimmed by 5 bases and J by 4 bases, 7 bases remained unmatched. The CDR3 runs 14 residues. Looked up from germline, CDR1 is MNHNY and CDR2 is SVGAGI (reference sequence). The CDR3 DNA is TGTGCCAGCAGTACCGGACAGGAAATCTATGGCTACACCTTC. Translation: CASSTGQEIYGYTF.

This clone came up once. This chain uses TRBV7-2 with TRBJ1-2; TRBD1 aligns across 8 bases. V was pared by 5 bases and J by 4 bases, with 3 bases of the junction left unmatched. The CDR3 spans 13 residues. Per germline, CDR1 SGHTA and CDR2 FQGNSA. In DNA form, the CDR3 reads TGTGCCAGCAGCCCTGGACAGGGCTATGGCTACACCTTC. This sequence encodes CASSPGQGYGYTF.

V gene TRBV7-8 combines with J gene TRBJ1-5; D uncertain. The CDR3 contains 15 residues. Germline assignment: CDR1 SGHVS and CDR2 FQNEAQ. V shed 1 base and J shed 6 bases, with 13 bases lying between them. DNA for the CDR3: TGTGCCAGCAGCTTAGGCCCTATGAGGGCTCAGCCCCAGCATTTT. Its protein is CASSLGPMRAQPQHF.

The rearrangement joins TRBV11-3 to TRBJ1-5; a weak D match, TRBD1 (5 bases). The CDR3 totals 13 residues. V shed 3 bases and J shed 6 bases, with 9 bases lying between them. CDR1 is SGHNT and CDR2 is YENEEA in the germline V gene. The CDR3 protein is CASSLGQSQPQHF. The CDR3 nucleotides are TGTGCCAGCAGCTTGGGGCAAAGTCAGCCCCAGCATTTT.

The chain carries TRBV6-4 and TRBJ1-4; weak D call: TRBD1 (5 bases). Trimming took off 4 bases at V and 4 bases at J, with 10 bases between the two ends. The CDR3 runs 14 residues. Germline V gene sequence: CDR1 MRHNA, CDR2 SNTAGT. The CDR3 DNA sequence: TGTGCCAGCAGTGTAGAACAGGATAATGAAAAACTGTTTTTT. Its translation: CASSVEQDNEKLFF.

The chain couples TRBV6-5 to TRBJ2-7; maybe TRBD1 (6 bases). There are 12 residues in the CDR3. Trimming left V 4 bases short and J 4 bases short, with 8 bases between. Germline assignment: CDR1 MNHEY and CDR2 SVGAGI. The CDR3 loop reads CASSSDRYEQYF. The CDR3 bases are TGTGCCAGCAGTTCCGACAGGTACGAGCAGTACTTC.

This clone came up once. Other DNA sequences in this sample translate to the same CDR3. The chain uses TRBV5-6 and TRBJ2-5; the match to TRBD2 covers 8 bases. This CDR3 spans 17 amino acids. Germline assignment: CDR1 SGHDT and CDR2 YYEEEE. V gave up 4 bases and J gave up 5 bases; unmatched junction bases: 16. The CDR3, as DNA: TGTGCCAGCAGCCCCCGGGGAAGTGGGACTAGACGTGAGACCCAGTACTTC. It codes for CASSPRGSGTRRETQYF.

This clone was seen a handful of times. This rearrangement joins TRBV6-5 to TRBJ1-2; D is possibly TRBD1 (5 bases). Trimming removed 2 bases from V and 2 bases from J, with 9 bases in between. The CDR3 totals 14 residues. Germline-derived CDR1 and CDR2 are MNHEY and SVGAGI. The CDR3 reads CASSYDQGNYGYTF. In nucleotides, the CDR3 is TGTGCCAGCAGTTACGACCAGGGAAACTATGGCTACACCTTC.

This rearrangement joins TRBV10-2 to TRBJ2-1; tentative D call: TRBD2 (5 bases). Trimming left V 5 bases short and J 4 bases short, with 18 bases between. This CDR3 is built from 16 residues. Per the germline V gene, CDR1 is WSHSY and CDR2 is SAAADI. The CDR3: CASSNSPGSGYNEQFF. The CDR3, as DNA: TGCGCCAGCAGTAACTCGCCCGGGTCGGGGTACAATGAGCAGTTCTTC.

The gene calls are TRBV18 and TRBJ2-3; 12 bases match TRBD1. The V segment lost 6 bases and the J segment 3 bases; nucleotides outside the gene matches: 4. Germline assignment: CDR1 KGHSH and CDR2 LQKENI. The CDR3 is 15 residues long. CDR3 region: CASSPGQGATDTQYF. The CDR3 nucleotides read TGTGCCAGCTCCCCGGGACAGGGGGCAACAGATACGCAGTATTTT.

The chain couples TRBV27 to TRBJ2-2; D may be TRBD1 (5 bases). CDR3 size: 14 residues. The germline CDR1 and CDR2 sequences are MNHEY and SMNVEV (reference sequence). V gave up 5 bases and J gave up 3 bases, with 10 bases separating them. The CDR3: CASSPGWDTGELFF. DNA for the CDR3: TGTGCCAGCAGTCCAGGGTGGGACACCGGGGAGCTGTTTTTT.

CDR3 DNA sequence: TGTGCCAGCAGTGAAGTGGGACTGGAGAATCAGCCCCAGCATTTT. Translated: CASSEVGLENQPQHF. The rearrangement joins TRBV2 to TRBJ1-5, with D possibly being TRBD1 (5 bases). The CDR3 contains 15 residues. Germline lookup yields CDR1 SNHLY and CDR2 FYNNEI. The V gene lost 1 base and the J gene lost 4 bases, with 11 bases spanning the gap.

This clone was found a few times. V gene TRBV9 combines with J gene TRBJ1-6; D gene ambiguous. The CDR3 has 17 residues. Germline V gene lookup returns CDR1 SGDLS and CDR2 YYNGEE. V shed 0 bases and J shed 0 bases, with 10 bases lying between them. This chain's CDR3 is CASSVDPGSSYNSPLHF. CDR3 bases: TGTGCCAGCAGCGTAGATCCCGGTAGCTCCTATAATTCACCCCTCCACTTT. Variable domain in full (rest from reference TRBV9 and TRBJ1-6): DSGVTQTPKHLITATGQRVTLRCSPRSGDLSVYWYQQSLDQGLQFLIQYYNGEERAKGNILERFSAQQFPDLHSELNLSSLELGDSALYFCASSVDPGSSYNSPLHFGNGTRLTVT.

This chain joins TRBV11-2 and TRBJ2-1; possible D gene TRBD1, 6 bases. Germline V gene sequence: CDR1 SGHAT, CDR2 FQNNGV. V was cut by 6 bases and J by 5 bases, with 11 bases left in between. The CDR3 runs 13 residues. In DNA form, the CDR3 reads TGTGCCAGCAGTCTTGGACAGAACAATGAGCAGTTCTTC. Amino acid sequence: CASSLGQNNEQFF.

The CDR3 DNA is TGTGCCAGCATGCTCGATGGAGGGCTTTCACCCCTCCACTTT. It encodes CASMLDGGLSPLHF. The rearrangement joins TRBV6-1 to TRBJ1-6; D remains unclear. The V end was cut by 7 bases, the J end by 9 bases, with 16 bases between. This CDR3 has 14 amino acids. Germline CDR1 and CDR2: MNHNS and SASEGT.

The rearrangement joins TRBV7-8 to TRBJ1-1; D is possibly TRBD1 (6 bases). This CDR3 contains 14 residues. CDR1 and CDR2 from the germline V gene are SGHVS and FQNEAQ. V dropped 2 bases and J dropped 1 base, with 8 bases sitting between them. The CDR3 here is CASSLSGANTEAFF. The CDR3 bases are TGTGCCAGCAGCTTATCAGGGGCGAACACTGAAGCTTTCTTT.

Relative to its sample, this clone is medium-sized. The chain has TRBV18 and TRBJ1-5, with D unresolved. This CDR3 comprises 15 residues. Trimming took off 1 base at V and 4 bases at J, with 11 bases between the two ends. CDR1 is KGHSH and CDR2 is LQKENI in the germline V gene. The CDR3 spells CASSPLPVTNQPQHF. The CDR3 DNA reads TGTGCCAGCTCACCACTTCCAGTTACAAATCAGCCCCAGCATTTT.

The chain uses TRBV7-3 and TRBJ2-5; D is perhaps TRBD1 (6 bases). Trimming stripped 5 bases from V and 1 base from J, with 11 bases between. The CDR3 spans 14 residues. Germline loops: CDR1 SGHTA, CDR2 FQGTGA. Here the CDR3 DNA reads TGTGCCAGCAGCCCAACAGGGTCCCAAGAGACCCAGTACTTC. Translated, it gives CASSPTGSQETQYF.

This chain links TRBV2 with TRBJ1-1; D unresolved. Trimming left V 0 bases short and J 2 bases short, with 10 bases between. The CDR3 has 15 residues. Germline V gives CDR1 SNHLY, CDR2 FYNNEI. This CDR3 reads CASSEAKGSNTEAFF. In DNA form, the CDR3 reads TGTGCCAGCAGTGAAGCGAAAGGGAGTAACACTGAAGCTTTCTTT.

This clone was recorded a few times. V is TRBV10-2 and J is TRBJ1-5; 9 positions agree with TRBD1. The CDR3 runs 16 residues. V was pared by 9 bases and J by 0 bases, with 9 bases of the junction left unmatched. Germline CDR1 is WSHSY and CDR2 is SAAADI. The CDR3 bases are TGCGCCAGTAGACCCGGGACAGGGAATAGCAATCAGCCCCAGCATTTT. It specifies CASRPGTGNSNQPQHF.

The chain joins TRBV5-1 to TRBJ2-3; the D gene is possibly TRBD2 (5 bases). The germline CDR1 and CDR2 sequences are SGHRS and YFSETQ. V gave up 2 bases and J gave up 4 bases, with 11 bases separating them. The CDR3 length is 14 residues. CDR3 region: CASSLGDYSDTQYF. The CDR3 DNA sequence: TGCGCCAGCAGCTTAGGAGACTATTCAGATACGCAGTATTTT.